This entry lists 32 T cell receptor beta chains sequenced from one sample in a study of shared clonotypes between healthy human individuals (dated by TCRdb to about 2020). Libraries were made using the immunoSEQ multiplex PCR assay. TCRdb limited this immuneACCESS table to in-frame rearrangements with V and J called. A share of clones is missing; checked studies link under half to unresolved V genes, and the rest is unexplained. This sample comprises some 2.4 million clones, 93% of them detected only once. The top ten clonotypes cover about 0.38% of the sample. The material sequenced was naive CD4+ T cells from PBMCs. The cell subset or site label here, explained by the study, means: CD45RA+ positively selected. The receptors were gathered from a man in his late teens or twenties in good health. Some clones in this sample may be carry-over from other donors' samples.

V and J are TRBV25-1 and TRBJ2-7; D is perhaps TRBD1 (8 bases). Germline CDR1 is MGHDK and CDR2 is SYGVNS. V lost 5 bases, J lost 0 bases, and 14 bases lay in between. The CDR3 contains 15 residues. This CDR3 is CASSRTGGASYEQYF. CDR3 sequence (DNA): TGTGCCAGCAGTAGAACAGGGGGGGCCTCCTACGAGCAGTACTTC.

The chain joins TRBV5-8 to TRBJ2-2; TRBD1 agrees at 9 bases. Germline loops: CDR1 SGHTS, CDR2 YDEGEE. The V gene end was trimmed by 4 bases and the J gene end by 2 bases; junction bases not matched to a gene: 6. The CDR3 runs 16 residues. The CDR3 DNA reads as TGTGCCAGCAGCCGAATACAGGGGGCAAACACCGGGGAGCTGTTTTTT. Encoded protein: CASSRIQGANTGELFF.

The rearrangement uses TRBV29-1 and TRBJ2-2, with 7 bases lining up with TRBD1. CDR3 length equals 15 residues. CDR1 is SQVTM, CDR2 ANQGSEA, per germline. Trimming at V came to 6 bases and at J to 6 bases, leaving 13 bases not matched to a gene. The CDR3 region is CSVGGQAIGAGELFF. For the CDR3, the DNA is TGCAGCGTGGGTGGACAGGCTATTGGGGCCGGGGAGCTGTTTTTT.

The rearrangement links TRBV7-2 to TRBJ2-1, with TRBD2 identical over 7 bases. The CDR3 has 17 residues. Germline trimming cut 1 base from V and 7 bases from J; bases unmatched to any gene: 13. Germline V gives CDR1 SGHTA, CDR2 FQGNSA. CDR3 in amino acids: CASSLDSGGTTRNEQFF. The CDR3 DNA is TGTGCCAGCAGCTTAGACTCGGGAGGTACAACTAGGAATGAGCAGTTCTTC.

With respect to this clone: Other DNA sequences of this sample code for an identical CDR3. The chain has TRBV5-4 and TRBJ2-2; TRBD1 aligns across 7 bases. CDR3 length: 14 residues. Losses at the gene ends were 5 bases for V and 2 bases for J; bases not matched to a gene: 3. Germline assignment: CDR1 SGHNT and CDR2 YYREEE (reference sequence). CDR3 region: CASSWDRNTGELFF. The CDR3, as DNA: TGTGCCAGCAGTTGGGACAGAAACACCGGGGAGCTGTTTTTT.

This chain links TRBV5-4 with TRBJ1-1; D uncertain. Trimming took off 3 bases at V and 2 bases at J, with 11 bases between the two ends. The CDR3 length is 14 residues. Germline V gene data show CDR1 as SGHNT and CDR2 as YYREEE (reference sequence). The CDR3 DNA reads as TGTGCCAGCAGCTCCACGGCCGCTAACACTGAAGCTTTCTTT. It encodes CASSSTAANTEAFF.

The chain recombines TRBV27 with TRBJ2-7; 8 nucleotides match TRBD1. V was pared by 7 bases and J by 6 bases, with 11 bases of the junction left unmatched. The CDR3 extends over 14 amino acids. CDR1 MNHEY and CDR2 SMNVEV come from the germline V gene (reference sequence). The CDR3 loop reads CASTPPDRVSEQYF. Written as DNA, the CDR3 is TGTGCCAGCACCCCGCCGGACAGGGTTTCCGAGCAGTACTTC.

The chain employs TRBV7-9 and TRBJ2-5; a possible D gene is TRBD2 (5 bases). The CDR3 has 15 amino acids. CDR1 and CDR2 (germline): SEHNR, FQNEAQ (reference sequence). Trimming took 5 bases from V and 0 from J, leaving 13 bases between them. DNA for the CDR3: TGTGCCAGCAGCACCCAGCGGAACTACCAAGAGACCCAGTACTTC. It yields the protein CASSTQRNYQETQYF. The variable domain in full, completed from reference TRBV7-9 and TRBJ2-5, reads DTGVSQNPRHKITKRGQNVTFRCDPISEHNRLYWYRQTLGQGPEFLTYFQNEAQLEKSRLLSDRFSAERPKGSFSTLEIQRTEQGDSAMYLCASSTQRNYQETQYFGPGTRLLVL.

V and J are TRBV7-3 and TRBJ2-5; 9 bases are a match to TRBD1. The CDR3 contains 15 residues. Germline CDR1 reads SGHTA; CDR2 reads FQGTGA. V was pared by 5 bases and J by 5 bases, with 9 bases of the junction left unmatched. The CDR3: CASSRMGTGYETQYF. Here the CDR3 DNA reads TGTGCCAGCAGCCGAATGGGGACAGGGTACGAGACCCAGTACTTC.

This sequence joins TRBV10-1 and TRBJ2-3, with a weak D call TRBD2 (6 bases). This CDR3 has 14 amino acids. The V gene's germline CDR1 is WNHNN and CDR2 SYGVQD (reference sequence). V was pared by 3 bases and J by 4 bases, with 11 bases between. In DNA, the CDR3 is TGCGCCAGCAGTGATCTAGCGAGCGCAGATACGCAGTATTTT. Amino acid sequence: CASSDLASADTQYF.

The chain combines TRBV9 with TRBJ2-3, with 8 bases fitting TRBD2. This CDR3 spans 15 amino acids. In germline, CDR1 is SGDLS, CDR2 YYNGEE. After removal of 4 bases from V and 0 bases from J, the junction contained 4 bases not matched to a gene. The CDR3 nucleotides read TGTGCCAGCAGCCCACCTAGCGGGAGCACAGATACGCAGTATTTT. Translation: CASSPPSGSTDTQYF.

As to this clone: The identical CDR3 is also encoded by other nucleotide sequences in the sample. V and J are TRBV28 and TRBJ1-2, with 10 bases that match TRBD1. The CDR3 loop spans 14 amino acids. V lost 3 bases, J lost 3 bases, and 1 base stayed unmatched. CDR1 and CDR2 (germline): MDHEN, SYDVKM. The CDR3 DNA is TGTGCCAGCAGTTTGGGGACAGGGGACTATGGCTACACCTTC. Its translation: CASSLGTGDYGYTF.

On this clone: The same CDR3 also results from other DNA sequences found in this sample. V is TRBV10-3 and J is TRBJ1-4; tentative D call: TRBD1 (6 bases). This CDR3 comprises 15 residues. Trimming removed 3 bases at V and 3 bases at J, with 11 bases between. Germline CDR1 reads ENHRY; CDR2 reads SYGVKD. The DNA of the CDR3 is TGTGCCATCAGTGACTCGACAGGTCCTAATGAAAAACTGTTTTTT. As protein: CAISDSTGPNEKLFF.

The chain carries TRBV5-1 and TRBJ2-3; 7 bases align to TRBD1. Trimming took 4 bases from V and 4 from J; bases not matched to a gene: 12. Germline CDR1 and CDR2: SGHRS and YFSETQ. There are 16 residues in the CDR3. DNA for the CDR3: TGCGCCAGCAGCGAGGGACAGCCAACAGGAGCAGATACGCAGTATTTT. Its protein product is CASSEGQPTGADTQYF.

The chain links TRBV9 to TRBJ2-5; maybe TRBD1 (6 bases). Per the germline V gene, CDR1 is SGDLS and CDR2 is YYNGEE. The CDR3 sequence is 14 residues long. The germline V and J ends were trimmed by 4 bases and 0 bases, with 10 bases remaining between them. The CDR3, as DNA: TGTGCCAGCAGCCCCCGGACAGACCAAGAGACCCAGTACTTC. This sequence encodes CASSPRTDQETQYF.

This clone came up once. CDR3 sequence reads: CASSLGSGATDTQYF. Written as DNA, the CDR3 is TGTGCCAGCAGCTTAGGTTCCGGGGCTACAGATACGCAGTATTTT. The V and J genes are TRBV7-2 and TRBJ2-3; D may be TRBD1 or TRBD2 (5 bases each). V dropped 1 base and J dropped 3 bases, with 11 bases sitting between them. CDR1 SGHTA and CDR2 FQGNSA come from the germline V gene. CDR3 size: 15 residues.

This sequence joins TRBV2 and TRBJ1-1; no clear D. The CDR3 consists of 13 residues. V shed 4 bases and J shed 1 base, with 7 bases lying between them. CDR1 is SNHLY, CDR2 FYNNEI, per germline. The CDR3 DNA follows: TGTGCCAGCAGTGTTCCGGGGAACACTGAAGCTTTCTTT. Protein: CASSVPGNTEAFF. The full variable domain, its missing parts supplied by reference TRBV2 and TRBJ1-1, is EPEVTQTPSHQVTQMGQEVILRCVPISNHLYFYWYRQILGQKVEFLVSFYNNEISEKSEIFDDQFSVERPDGSNFTLKIRSTKLEDSAMYFCASSVPGNTEAFFGQGTRLTVV.

J is TRBJ2-7 and V is TRBV6-4; TRBD2 aligns across 9 bases. The J segment lost 4 bases and the V segment lost 10 bases, leaving 2 bases of the junction unmatched. Looked up from germline, CDR1 is MRHNA and CDR2 is SNTAGT. The CDR3 covers 11 residues. The CDR3 DNA sequence: TGTGCCATTAGCGGGGGATACGAGCAGTACTTC. It encodes CAISGGYEQYF.

In DNA form, the CDR3 reads TGTGCCAGCAGCCTCCCAGCGGGGCACTACGAGCAGTACTTC. Translation: CASSLPAGHYEQYF. This chain links TRBV7-8 with TRBJ2-7; 7 nucleotides line up with TRBD2. The germline gives CDR1 SGHVS, CDR2 FQNEAQ. The CDR3 has 14 amino acids. The V gene end was trimmed by 5 bases and the J gene end by 3 bases; junction bases not matched to a gene: 7.

The chain joins TRBV6-5 to TRBJ2-1, with 8 bases fitting TRBD1. This CDR3 comprises 14 residues. V gave up 2 bases and J gave up 9 bases; unmatched junction bases: 6. CDR1 and CDR2 from the germline V gene are MNHEY and SVGAGI. The CDR3 loop is CASSYRQGAGEQFF. The DNA of the CDR3 is TGTGCCAGCAGTTACAGGCAGGGGGCCGGTGAGCAGTTCTTC.

CDR3 DNA sequence: TGCGCCAGCAGCAGTGTCGGGACTAGCGGGAGTAGGATCGGGTACGAGCAGTACTTC. This translates into CASSSVGTSGSRIGYEQYF. The chain couples TRBV10-1 to TRBJ2-7, with 14 bases matching TRBD2. CDR1 is WNHNN, CDR2 SYGVQD, per germline (reference sequence). The CDR3 is 19 amino acids. Losses at the gene ends were 6 bases for V and 4 bases for J; bases not matched to a gene: 17.

Remarks on this clone: The sample contains more than one DNA sequence encoding this CDR3. The rearrangement links TRBV11-2 to TRBJ1-1; TRBD1 matches at 7 bases. The germline V gene encodes CDR1 SGHAT and CDR2 FQNNGV. The CDR3 has 13 residues. The V gene end was trimmed by 3 bases and the J gene end by 3 bases; junction bases not matched to a gene: 1. The CDR3 nucleotides are TGTGCCAGCAGCTTCCAGGGGGACACTGAAGCTTTCTTT. Translating gives CASSFQGDTEAFF.

About this clone itself: The same CDR3 arises from other DNA sequences in this sample as well. The chain has TRBV28 and TRBJ1-2; D call uncertain. V was clipped by 3 bases and J by 1 base, with 6 bases between them. Germline CDR1 and CDR2: MDHEN and SYDVKM. This CDR3 has 13 amino acids. The DNA for the CDR3 is TGTGCCAGCAGTTTCGGGCTTAACTATGGCTACACCTTC. Encoded protein: CASSFGLNYGYTF.

V is TRBV19 and J is TRBJ1-5; 8 nucleotides line up with TRBD1. Germline V gene lookup returns CDR1 LNHDA and CDR2 SQIVND (reference sequence). The CDR3 is 18 residues long. J was trimmed by 0 bases and V by 7 bases; bases with no gene match: 14. The CDR3 nucleotides are TGTGCCAGTAACCCGGGACAGGATTTCTACTATAGCAATCAGCCCCAGCATTTT. As protein: CASNPGQDFYYSNQPQHF.

This chain uses TRBV11-2 with TRBJ2-5; D assignment may be TRBD1 or TRBD2 (5 bases each). CDR1 and CDR2 from the germline V gene are SGHAT and FQNNGV. The V end lost 7 bases, the J end lost 5 bases, and 17 bases lay between the germline ends. CDR3 length: 14 residues. The CDR3 DNA is TGTGCCAGCACTCTGGGGGTACACTCGGAGACCCAGTACTTC. Encoded protein: CASTLGVHSETQYF.

The V and J genes are TRBV28 and TRBJ1-2; 10 bases match TRBD1. Germline V lookup: CDR1 MDHEN, CDR2 SYDVKM. The CDR3 contains 15 residues. With 5 bases clipped from V and 7 bases from J, the junction kept 10 bases outside the gene matches. The CDR3 reads CASSPVDRGRAGYTF. CDR3 nucleotides: TGTGCCAGCAGTCCAGTCGACAGGGGGCGCGCTGGCTACACCTTC.

This chain links TRBV2 with TRBJ2-7, with TRBD2 matching over 10 bases. The CDR3 is 15 amino acids. The V gene's germline CDR1 is SNHLY and CDR2 FYNNEI. V trimming: 5 bases; J trimming: 5 bases; junction bases outside the gene matches: 9. The CDR3, as DNA: TGTGCCAGCAGTACCGAAGCGGGAGGGCCCAACGAGCAGTACTTC. It codes for CASSTEAGGPNEQYF.

The chain couples TRBV27 to TRBJ1-1, with D perhaps TRBD1 (6 bases). The CDR3 runs 12 residues. Trimming pared 1 base from V and 11 bases from J, leaving 11 bases between. Per germline, CDR1 MNHEY and CDR2 SMNVEV (reference sequence). The CDR3 sequence is CASSLLGQGAFF. CDR3 bases: TGTGCCAGCAGTTTATTGGGGCAGGGGGCTTTCTTT.

The chain employs TRBV7-9 and TRBJ2-3, with D perhaps matching TRBD1 or TRBD2 (5 bases each). The CDR3 extends over 13 amino acids. From germline, CDR1 is SEHNR and CDR2 FQNEAQ (reference sequence). V was trimmed by 0 bases and J by 7 bases, leaving 8 bases between them. Here the CDR3 reads CASSLAADNTQYF. The CDR3 DNA is TGTGCCAGCAGCTTAGCAGCGGACAATACGCAGTATTTT.

This clone was seen just once. The chain carries TRBV9 and TRBJ1-6; D unclear. Germline V gives CDR1 SGDLS, CDR2 YYNGEE. The germline V and J ends were trimmed by 4 bases and 0 bases, with 11 bases remaining between them. The CDR3 contains 16 residues. CDR3 residues: CASSRGSSSYNSPLHF. The CDR3 DNA is TGTGCCAGCAGCCGGGGTAGCAGCTCCTATAATTCACCCCTCCACTTT.

The chain employs TRBV27 and TRBJ1-5, with 9 bases identical to TRBD1. V shed 4 bases, J shed 4 bases, and the junction held 8 bases outside the gene matches. CDR1 MNHEY and CDR2 SMNVEV come from the germline V gene (reference sequence). The CDR3 has 16 amino acids. CDR3 DNA: TGTGCCAGCAGTTACTCCGGGACAGGGCGTAATCAGCCCCAGCATTTT. It is translated as CASSYSGTGRNQPQHF.

This clone was picked up one time. The chain recombines TRBV28 with TRBJ1-1; no definite D call. From germline, CDR1 is MDHEN and CDR2 SYDVKM. The CDR3 sequence is 17 residues long. V lost 5 bases to trimming and J lost 6 bases, with 25 bases between them. CDR3 sequence (DNA): TGTGCCAGCAGTGGAACAGTAGATACAGTTTCCAACCCTGAAGCTTTCTTT. Its translation: CASSGTVDTVSNPEAFF.